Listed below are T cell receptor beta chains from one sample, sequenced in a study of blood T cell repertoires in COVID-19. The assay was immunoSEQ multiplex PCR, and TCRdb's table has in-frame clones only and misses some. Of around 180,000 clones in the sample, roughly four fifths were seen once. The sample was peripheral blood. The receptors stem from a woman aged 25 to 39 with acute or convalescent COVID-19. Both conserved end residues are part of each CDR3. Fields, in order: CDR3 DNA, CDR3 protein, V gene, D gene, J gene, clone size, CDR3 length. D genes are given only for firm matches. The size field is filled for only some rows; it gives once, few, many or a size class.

TGCGCCAGTTCCCGTTGGACTAACCTGAACACCGGGGAGCTGTTTTTT,CASSRWTNLNTGELFF,TRBV10-1,.,TRBJ2-2,once,16
TGCGCCAGCAGTACGCAGGGGAATGAGCAGTTCTTC,CASSTQGNEQFF,TRBV10-2,.,TRBJ2-1,once,12
TGTGCCAGTAGTATAGAGCCGGACTATTCCTACAATGAGCAGTTCTTC,CASSIEPDYSYNEQFF,TRBV19,.,TRBJ2-1,.,16
TGTGCCAGCAGTCCCGGGACAGGGTTTGGAAATGAGCAGTTCTTC,CASSPGTGFGNEQFF,TRBV7-2,TRBD1,TRBJ2-1,.,15
TGTGCCAGCAGTGAAATTAAATTAGACAAGTCTCAAGAGACCCAGTACTTC,CASSEIKLDKSQETQYF,TRBV6-1,.,TRBJ2-5,.,17
TGTGCCAGCAGCCATCTGGGACTGAGATCTGGAAACACCATATATTTT,CASSHLGLRSGNTIYF,TRBV3-1/TRBV3-2,.,TRBJ1-3,.,16
TGTGCCAGCAGCCAAGATAGACGACTAGCGGGGTGGGCCTACGAGCAGTACTTC,CASSQDRRLAGWAYEQYF,TRBV4-2,TRBD2,TRBJ2-7,.,18
TGTGCCAGCAGCTTCCTATCCTTCGCGCAGTATTTT,CASSFLSFAQYF,TRBV7-2,.,TRBJ2-3,.,12
TGTGCCAGCAGGACCAGGGTCCCCACCGGGGAGCTGTTTTTT,CASRTRVPTGELFF,TRBV13,.,TRBJ2-2,once,14
TGTGCCAGCAGTTTCGCAGCGAACCAAGAGACCCAGTACTTC,CASSFAANQETQYF,TRBV27,.,TRBJ2-5,few,14
TGTGCCAGCAGTGGGCCGGAGGGGGAAAAACTGTTTTTT,CASSGPEGEKLFF,TRBV28,.,TRBJ1-4,.,13
TGCGCCAGCAGCGCCCGAGGGGGACAGGGTTTGCAGGGCTACACCTTC,CASSARGGQGLQGYTF,TRBV4-1,TRBD1,TRBJ1-2,.,16
TGCGCCAGCAGCTTGGACCTCAACATCTTGAACACTGAAGCTTTCTTT,CASSLDLNILNTEAFF,TRBV5-1,.,TRBJ1-1,.,16
TGTGCCTGGGTCGGGAGCCCAACCTACGAGCAGTACTTC,CAWVGSPTYEQYF,TRBV30,.,TRBJ2-7,.,13
TGTGCCAGCAGCTTGCGGCAGGGGGCCGCTGGAAACACCATATATTTT,CASSLRQGAAGNTIYF,TRBV5-6,TRBD1,TRBJ1-3,.,16
TGTGCCAGCAGCTTAGAGTTCAGGGGAAGAGAGACCCAGTACTTC,CASSLEFRGRETQYF,TRBV11-2,.,TRBJ2-5,.,15
TGTGCCAGTAGTACCCGGGGGACGGGGCAGGGCGAGCAGCCCCAGCATTTT,CASSTRGTGQGEQPQHF,TRBV19,.,TRBJ1-5,.,17
TGTGCCAGCAGACTCACAGGGCATGAGCAGTTCTTC,CASRLTGHEQFF,TRBV28,.,TRBJ2-1,.,12
TGTGCCAGCAGTTTTGGGGCAAGGGAGCAGTTCTTC,CASSFGAREQFF,TRBV28,.,TRBJ2-1,.,12
TGCGCCAGCAGCTTGGCCTGGGACAGGGGAGATGGCTACACCTTC,CASSLAWDRGDGYTF,TRBV5-1,TRBD1,TRBJ1-2,.,15
TGTGCCATGAATGGAGGGTCTGCCTATGGCTACACCTTC,CAMNGGSAYGYTF,TRBV10-3,.,TRBJ1-2,.,13
TGTGCCGGCCGGGACAGGGGACTTGGGACTAATGAAAAACTGTTTTTT,CAGRDRGLGTNEKLFF,TRBV2,TRBD1,TRBJ1-4,.,16
TGTGCCTGGAGTGTAGGGGGCACTGAGCAGTTCTTC,CAWSVGGTEQFF,TRBV30,TRBD1,TRBJ2-1,.,12
TGTGCCAGCAGCAGGACAGATTTCTACGAGCAGTACTTC,CASSRTDFYEQYF,TRBV9,.,TRBJ2-7,.,13
TGCGCCAGCAGCCCGGGGACAGTTGGAAACACCATATATTTT,CASSPGTVGNTIYF,TRBV5-1,TRBD1,TRBJ1-3,.,14
TGTGCCAGCAGCGTACTAGCGGGGGTGGGAAATGAGCAGTTCTTC,CASSVLAGVGNEQFF,TRBV5-4,TRBD2,TRBJ2-1,.,15
TGTGCCAGCATCCCCTCGGGGTTAGCTGGAAACACCATATATTTT,CASIPSGLAGNTIYF,TRBV6-5,.,TRBJ1-3,.,15
TGTGCCAGCAGTATCCCCGGGTCCTTTAACGGTGAAAAACTGTTTTTT,CASSIPGSFNGEKLFF,TRBV28,.,TRBJ1-4,.,16
TGCAGTGCTAGTAATCGAGAGCGGGAGACCTCTTCCATCTCCTACGAGCAGTACTTC,CSASNRERETSSISYEQYF,TRBV20-1,TRBD2,TRBJ2-7,.,19
TGTGCCAGCAGCCAAGAGTCCCAGCGGGGATCCTACGAGCAGTACTTC,CASSQESQRGSYEQYF,TRBV4-2,TRBD2,TRBJ2-7,.,16
TGTGCCAGCAGCGTGTCCGGGACAGACTACAATGAGCAGTTCTTC,CASSVSGTDYNEQFF,TRBV9,TRBD1,TRBJ2-1,.,15
TGTGCCAGCAGCCAAGATAGGACAGCGACAGATACGCAGTATTTT,CASSQDRTATDTQYF,TRBV3-1/TRBV3-2,.,TRBJ2-3,few,15
TGTGCCAGCAGCCCCGGGACTCCAAGGCTCACAGATACGCAGTATTTT,CASSPGTPRLTDTQYF,TRBV5-4,.,TRBJ2-3,.,16
TGTGCCTGGAGTGCCGGGACAGTGAACACTGAAGCTTTCTTT,CAWSAGTVNTEAFF,TRBV30,TRBD1,TRBJ1-1,.,14
TGTGCCAGCAGCTTGTGGGGGACTAGCGGGATGAGCTCCTACAATGAGCAGTTCTTC,CASSLWGTSGMSSYNEQFF,TRBV7-8,TRBD2,TRBJ2-1,.,19
TGTGCCAGTAGTATACAGGGGGCCAGCTCCTACGAGCAGTACTTC,CASSIQGASSYEQYF,TRBV19,TRBD1,TRBJ2-7,.,15
TGTGCCAGTACCCACCACAGAACAACTAATGAAAAACTGTTTTTT,CASTHHRTTNEKLFF,TRBV19,.,TRBJ1-4,.,15
TGCGCCAGCAGCCAAACCGGGACAGGGGGGTGGGAGACCCAGTACTTC,CASSQTGTGGWETQYF,TRBV4-3,TRBD1,TRBJ2-5,once,16
TGCGCCAGCAGCCAAGCCGAGGGGGCCTACAATGAGCAGTTCTTC,CASSQAEGAYNEQFF,TRBV4-3,.,TRBJ2-1,.,15
TGTGCTACGCTGGCGGGAGGTAACTATGGCTACACCTTC,CATLAGGNYGYTF,TRBV7-2,.,TRBJ1-2,.,13
TGCGCCAGCAGCTTGGGGACAGGGGACACTGAAGCTTTCTTT,CASSLGTGDTEAFF,TRBV5-1,TRBD1,TRBJ1-1,.,14
TGTGCCAGCAGTGCACGGTCTATGAACACTGAAGCTTTCTTT,CASSARSMNTEAFF,TRBV3-1/TRBV3-2,.,TRBJ1-1,.,14
TGTGCCAGCAGCATCACCTACGAGCAGTACTTC,CASSITYEQYF,TRBV7-9,.,TRBJ2-7,few,11
TGCGCCAGCAGCCCCGGGACTACCAATTCACCCCTCCACTTT,CASSPGTTNSPLHF,TRBV5-1,.,TRBJ1-6,few,14
TGTGCCAGCAGCCATGGGCTTCCGGGGTCACCCCTCCACTTT,CASSHGLPGSPLHF,TRBV11-1,.,TRBJ1-6,.,14
TGTGCCACCAGCAGAGATCGTACAGCTGAAGCTTTCTTT,CATSRDRTAEAFF,TRBV15,.,TRBJ1-1,.,13
TGTGCCAGCAGCTTGGAGTCCAGGTTCTTC,CASSLESRFF,TRBV5-8,.,TRBJ2-7,once,10
TGTGCCAGCAGAGACAGGGATAATCAGCCCCAGCATTTT,CASRDRDNQPQHF,TRBV2,TRBD1,TRBJ1-5,.,13
TGTGCCAGCAGCCAGCACGGACAGGGGTTGAACACTGAAGCTTTCTTT,CASSQHGQGLNTEAFF,TRBV3-1/TRBV3-2,TRBD1,TRBJ1-1,.,16
TGTGCCGGCAGAAGCCTAACGGGGGGCATTCATGAAAAACTGTTTTTT,CAGRSLTGGIHEKLFF,TRBV27,.,TRBJ1-4,.,16
TGCGCCAGCAGCCAAGGACCGGGACAGGATAATTCACCCCTCCACTTT,CASSQGPGQDNSPLHF,TRBV4-3,TRBD1,TRBJ1-6,.,16
TGCGCCAGCAGCTTGCCGGGACAGGGGCGCATGGATGGCTACACCTTC,CASSLPGQGRMDGYTF,TRBV5-1,TRBD1,TRBJ1-2,.,16
TGTGCCAGCAGTACCATCCGGGGGGGCACAGATACGCAGTATTTT,CASSTIRGGTDTQYF,TRBV28,TRBD2,TRBJ2-3,.,15
TGTGCCAGCAGTCTCTTTCGGGAGAGGGAGCAGTTCTTC,CASSLFREREQFF,TRBV27,.,TRBJ2-1,.,13
TGTGCCAGCACAAAACAGGGGAACTATGGCTACACCTTC,CASTKQGNYGYTF,TRBV2,TRBD1,TRBJ1-2,.,13
TGTGCCAGCAGTTTATGGGGCAGCCGTACTGAAGCTTTCTTT,CASSLWGSRTEAFF,TRBV28,.,TRBJ1-1,.,14
TGTGCCAGCAGCGTCAGGGACAGCTATGGCTACACCTTC,CASSVRDSYGYTF,TRBV2,TRBD1,TRBJ1-2,.,13